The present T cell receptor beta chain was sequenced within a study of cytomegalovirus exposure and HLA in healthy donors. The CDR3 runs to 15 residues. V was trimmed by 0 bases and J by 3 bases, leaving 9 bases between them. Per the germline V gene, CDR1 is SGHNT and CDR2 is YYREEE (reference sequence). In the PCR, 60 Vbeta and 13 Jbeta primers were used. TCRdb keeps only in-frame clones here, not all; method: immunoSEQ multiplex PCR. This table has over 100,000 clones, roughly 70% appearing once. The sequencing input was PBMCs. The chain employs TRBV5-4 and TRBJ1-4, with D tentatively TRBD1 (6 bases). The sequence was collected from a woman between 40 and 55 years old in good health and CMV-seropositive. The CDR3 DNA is TGTGCCAGCAGCTTGGACAGGGCGGCTAATGAAAAACTGTTTTTT. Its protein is CASSLDRAANEKLFF.